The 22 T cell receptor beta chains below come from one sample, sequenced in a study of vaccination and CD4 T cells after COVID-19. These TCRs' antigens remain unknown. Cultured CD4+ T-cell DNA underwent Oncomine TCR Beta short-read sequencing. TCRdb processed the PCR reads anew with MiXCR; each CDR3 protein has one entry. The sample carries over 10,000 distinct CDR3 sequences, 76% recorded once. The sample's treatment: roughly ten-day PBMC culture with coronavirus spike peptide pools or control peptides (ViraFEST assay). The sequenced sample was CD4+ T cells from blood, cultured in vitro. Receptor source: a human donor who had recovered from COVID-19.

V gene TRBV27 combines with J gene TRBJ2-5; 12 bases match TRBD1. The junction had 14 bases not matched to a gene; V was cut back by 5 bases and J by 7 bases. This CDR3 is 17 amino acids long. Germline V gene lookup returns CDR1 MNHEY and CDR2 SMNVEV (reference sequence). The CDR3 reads CASSPRRDRGLIGTQYF. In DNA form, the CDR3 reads TGTGCCAGCAGTCCGCGGAGGGACAGGGGGCTTATCGGGACCCAGTACTTC.

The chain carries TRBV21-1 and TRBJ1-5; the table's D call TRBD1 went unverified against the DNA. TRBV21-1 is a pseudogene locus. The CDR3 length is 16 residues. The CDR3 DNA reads TGTGCCAGCAGCAAAGAGATCGACAGTAGCAATCAGCCCCAGCATTTT. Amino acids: CASSKEIDSSNQPQHF.

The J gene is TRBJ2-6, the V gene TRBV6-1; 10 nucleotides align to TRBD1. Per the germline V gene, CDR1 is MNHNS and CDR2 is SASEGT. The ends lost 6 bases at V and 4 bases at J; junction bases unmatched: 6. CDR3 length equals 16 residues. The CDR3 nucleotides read TGTGCCAGCAGGACAGGGGGCGCGAACGGGGCCAACGTCCTGACTTTC. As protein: CASRTGGANGANVLTF.

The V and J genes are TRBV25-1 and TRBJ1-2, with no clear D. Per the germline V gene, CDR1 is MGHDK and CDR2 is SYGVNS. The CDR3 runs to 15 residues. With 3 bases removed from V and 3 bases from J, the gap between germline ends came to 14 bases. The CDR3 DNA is TGTGCCAGCAGTGATTCCTACGGGTTTGACTATGGCTACACCTTC. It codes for CASSDSYGFDYGYTF.

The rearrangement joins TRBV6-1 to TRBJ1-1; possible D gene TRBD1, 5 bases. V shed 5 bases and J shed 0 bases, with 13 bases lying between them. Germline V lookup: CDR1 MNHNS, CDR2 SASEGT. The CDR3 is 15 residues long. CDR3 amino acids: CASSQATVLNTEAFF. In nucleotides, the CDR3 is TGTGCCAGCAGTCAGGCGACAGTACTGAACACTGAAGCTTTCTTT.

The CDR3 loop is CAISARENSPLHF. The CDR3 bases are TGTGCCATCAGTGCTAGGGAAAATTCACCCCTCCACTTT. The J gene is TRBJ1-6, the V gene TRBV10-3; no reliable D call. This CDR3 has 13 residues. V was trimmed by 4 bases and J by 7 bases, leaving 8 bases between them. Germline V gene lookup returns CDR1 ENHRY and CDR2 SYGVKD.

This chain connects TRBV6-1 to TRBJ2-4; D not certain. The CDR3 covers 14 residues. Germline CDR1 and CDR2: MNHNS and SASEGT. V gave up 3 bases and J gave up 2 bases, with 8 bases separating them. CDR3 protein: CASSDGDTKNIQYF. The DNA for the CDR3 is TGTGCCAGCAGTGATGGAGACACCAAAAACATTCAGTACTTC.

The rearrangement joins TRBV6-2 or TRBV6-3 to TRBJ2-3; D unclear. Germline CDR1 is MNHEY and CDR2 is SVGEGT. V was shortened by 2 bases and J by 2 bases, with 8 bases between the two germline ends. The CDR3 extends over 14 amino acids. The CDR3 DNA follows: TGTGCCAGCAGTTACAGGGATCACACAGATACGCAGTATTTT. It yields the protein CASSYRDHTDTQYF.

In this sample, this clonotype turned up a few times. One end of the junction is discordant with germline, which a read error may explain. CDR3 DNA: TGTGCCAGCAGTTCCCACTCAATAAGTGACGGCTCCGACGAGCAGTACTTC. Amino acid sequence: CASSSHSISDGSDEQYF. The chain links TRBV6-5 to TRBJ2-7; D call uncertain. The V gene's germline CDR1 is MNHEY and CDR2 SVGAGI. The CDR3 runs 17 residues.

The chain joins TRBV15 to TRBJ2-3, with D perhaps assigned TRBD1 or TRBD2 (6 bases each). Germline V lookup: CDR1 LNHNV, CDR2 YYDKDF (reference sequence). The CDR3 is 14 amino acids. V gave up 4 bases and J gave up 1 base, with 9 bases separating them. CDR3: CATSKGGGTDTQYF. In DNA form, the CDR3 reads TGTGCCACCAGCAAGGGGGGAGGCACAGATACGCAGTATTTT. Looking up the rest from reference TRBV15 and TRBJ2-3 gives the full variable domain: DAMVIQNPRYQVTQFGKPVTLSCSQTLNHNVMYWYQQKSSQAPKLLFHYYDKDFNNEADTPDNFQSRRPNTSFCFLDIRSPGLGDTAMYLCATSKGGGTDTQYFGPGTRLTVL.

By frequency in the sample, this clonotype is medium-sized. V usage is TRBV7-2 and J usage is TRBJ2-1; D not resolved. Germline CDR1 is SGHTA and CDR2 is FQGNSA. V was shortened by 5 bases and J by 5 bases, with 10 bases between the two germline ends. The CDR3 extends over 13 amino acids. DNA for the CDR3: TGTGCCAGCAGCGCATACTTGAACAATGAGCAGTTCTTC. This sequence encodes CASSAYLNNEQFF.

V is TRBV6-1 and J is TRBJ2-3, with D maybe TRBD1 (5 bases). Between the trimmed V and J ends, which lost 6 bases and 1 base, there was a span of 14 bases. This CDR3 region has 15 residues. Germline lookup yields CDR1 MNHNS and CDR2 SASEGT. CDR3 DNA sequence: TGTGCCAGCAGAGACAGAAACCCTCGCACAGATACGCAGTATTTT. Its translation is CASRDRNPRTDTQYF.

The CDR3 coding sequence is TGTGCCACCAGGGGTAATCAGTACACTGAAGCTTTCTTT. Protein product: CATRGNQYTEAFF. The chain recombines TRBV24-1 with TRBJ1-1; D unclear. V lost 7 bases, J lost 3 bases, and 11 bases lay in between. This CDR3 spans 13 amino acids. Germline-derived CDR1 and CDR2 are KGHDR and SFDVKD.

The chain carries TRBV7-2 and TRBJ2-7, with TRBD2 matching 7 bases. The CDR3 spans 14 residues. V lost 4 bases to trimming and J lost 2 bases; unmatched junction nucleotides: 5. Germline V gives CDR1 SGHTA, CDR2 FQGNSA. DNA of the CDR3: TGTGCCAGCAGCTACCGGGAGGCCACCTACGAGCAGTACTTC. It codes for CASSYREATYEQYF.

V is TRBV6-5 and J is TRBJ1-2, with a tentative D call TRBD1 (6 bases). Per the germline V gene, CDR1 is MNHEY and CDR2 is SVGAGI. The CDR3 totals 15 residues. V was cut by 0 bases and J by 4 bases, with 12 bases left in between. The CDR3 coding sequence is TGTGCCAGCAGTTACTCTTACAGGGCAATCTATGGCTACACCTTC. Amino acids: CASSYSYRAIYGYTF.

Here the CDR3 reads CASSLVSGFNQPQHF. CDR3 DNA sequence: TGTGCCAGCAGCTTAGTGTCAGGGTTCAATCAGCCCCAGCATTTT. This rearrangement joins TRBV7-2 to TRBJ1-5; possibly TRBD1 for D (5 bases). The CDR3 loop spans 15 amino acids. Trimming left V 1 base short and J 3 bases short, with 10 bases between. Germline assignment: CDR1 SGHTA and CDR2 FQGNSA.

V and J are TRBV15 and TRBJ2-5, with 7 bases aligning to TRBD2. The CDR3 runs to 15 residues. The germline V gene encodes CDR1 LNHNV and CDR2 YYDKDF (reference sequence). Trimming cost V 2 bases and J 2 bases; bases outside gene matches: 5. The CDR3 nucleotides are TGTGCCACCAGCAGAAACCCGGGAGGTCAAGAGACCCAGTACTTC. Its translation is CATSRNPGGQETQYF.

The chain's CDR3 is CATSGTDARGTQHF. The CDR3 DNA follows: TGTGCCACCAGTGGGACAGACGCCCGAGGTACCCAGCATTTT. The rearrangement links TRBV24-1 to TRBJ1-5, with D tentatively TRBD1 (6 bases). The CDR3 has 14 amino acids. Germline CDR1 KGHDR, CDR2 SFDVKD. With 5 bases removed from V and 11 bases from J, the gap between germline ends came to 18 bases.

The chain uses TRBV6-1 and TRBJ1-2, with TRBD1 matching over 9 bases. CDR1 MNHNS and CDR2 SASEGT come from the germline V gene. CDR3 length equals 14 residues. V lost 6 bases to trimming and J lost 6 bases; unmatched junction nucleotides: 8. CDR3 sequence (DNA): TGTGCCAGCAGACGAGGAGGGGACAGGGATGGCTACACCTTC. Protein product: CASRRGGDRDGYTF.

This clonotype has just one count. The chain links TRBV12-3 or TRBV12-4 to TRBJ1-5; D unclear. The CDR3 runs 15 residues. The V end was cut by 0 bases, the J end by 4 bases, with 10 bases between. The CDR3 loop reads CASSLALGRNQPQHF. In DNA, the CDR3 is TGTGCCAGCAGTTTAGCGCTAGGGAGGAATCAGCCCCAGCATTTT.

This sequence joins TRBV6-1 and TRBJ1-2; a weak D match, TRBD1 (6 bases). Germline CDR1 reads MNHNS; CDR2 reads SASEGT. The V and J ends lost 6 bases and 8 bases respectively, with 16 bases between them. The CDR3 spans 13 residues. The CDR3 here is CASRTQGSRGYTF. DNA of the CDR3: TGTGCCAGCAGAACCCAGGGGAGTAGAGGCTACACCTTC.

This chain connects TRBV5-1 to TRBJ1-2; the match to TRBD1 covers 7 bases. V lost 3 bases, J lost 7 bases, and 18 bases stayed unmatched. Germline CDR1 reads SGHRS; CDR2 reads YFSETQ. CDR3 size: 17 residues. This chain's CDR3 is CASSSGGSRDRVRGYTF. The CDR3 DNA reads TGCGCCAGCAGCTCGGGGGGGTCCCGTGACAGGGTCCGTGGCTACACCTTC.